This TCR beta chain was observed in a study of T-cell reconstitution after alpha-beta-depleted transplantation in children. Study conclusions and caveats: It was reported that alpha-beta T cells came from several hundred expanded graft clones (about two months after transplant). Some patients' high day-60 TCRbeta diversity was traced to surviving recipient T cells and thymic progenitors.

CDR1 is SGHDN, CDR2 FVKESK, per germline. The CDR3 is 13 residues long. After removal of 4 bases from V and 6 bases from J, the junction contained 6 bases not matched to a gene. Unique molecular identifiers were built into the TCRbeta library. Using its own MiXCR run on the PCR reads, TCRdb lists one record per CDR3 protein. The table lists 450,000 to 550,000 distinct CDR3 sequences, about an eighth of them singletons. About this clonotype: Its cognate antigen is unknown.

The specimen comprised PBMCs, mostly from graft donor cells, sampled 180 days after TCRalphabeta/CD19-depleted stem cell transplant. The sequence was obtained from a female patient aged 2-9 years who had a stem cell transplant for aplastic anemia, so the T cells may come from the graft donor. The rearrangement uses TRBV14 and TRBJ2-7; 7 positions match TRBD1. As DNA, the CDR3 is TGTGCCAGCAGCCGTGACAGGGACAGCGAGCAGTACGTC. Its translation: CASSRDRDSEQYV.